This T cell receptor (beta chain) came from a study of shared T cell receptors in the human thymus. Sequenced by immunoSEQ multiplex PCR; TCRdb stores in-frame clones only, minus some. The table shows some 720,000 clones, with approximately 88% occurring only once. V gave up 1 base and J gave up 3 bases; unmatched junction bases: 8. The CDR3 has 17 amino acids. The germline V gene has CDR1 SGDLS and CDR2 YYNGEE. The same data also went into a second study, on human thymus T cells.

The sequence was obtained from a boy under three years old with a congenital heart defect. This chain joins TRBV9 and TRBJ1-5; 9 nucleotides line up with TRBD1. Sequencing was performed on thymocytes. Written as DNA, the CDR3 is TGTGCCAGCAGCGTAAGGGTGGACAGGGGCCTCAATCAGCCCCAGCATTTT. The encoded protein is CASSVRVDRGLNQPQHF. The whole variable domain, remainder taken from reference TRBV9 and TRBJ1-5, is DSGVTQTPKHLITATGQRVTLRCSPRSGDLSVYWYQQSLDQGLQFLIQYYNGEERAKGNILERFSAQQFPDLHSELNLSSLELGDSALYFCASSVRVDRGLNQPQHFGDGTRLSIL.